This record looks at one TCR beta chain sequence and its context. The sample originates from a study of blood T cell repertoires in COVID-19. Study-level information: The United States, Italy and Spain provided the acute and convalescent COVID-19 samples. The analysed material was cDNA or gDNA that came from T cells, B-cell-depleted T cells, or PBMCs.

The V and J ends lost 1 base and 6 bases, in that order; junction bases with no gene match: 7. Germline V lookup: CDR1 LNHDA, CDR2 SQIVND (reference sequence). This CDR3 comprises 16 residues. Per the study methods: Counts of nucleated cells, estimated from reference gene primer amplification, were obtained. Using immunoSEQ multiplex PCR, the repertoire was profiled, and TCRdb retains in-frame clones only, with some absent. That table furnishes V, J and clone size, whereas the DNA furnished D and trimming. The sample yields 350,000 or so clones, about 90% seen once. This sequence originates from a man between 18 and 35 years old with active or convalescent COVID-19. The rearrangement joins TRBV19 to TRBJ1-5, with 9 nucleotides matching TRBD1. The source material was peripheral blood. The CDR3 sequence is CASSIGDRVSIQPQHF. The CDR3 DNA reads as TGTGCCAGTAGTATAGGGGACAGGGTTTCGATTCAGCCCCAGCATTTT.